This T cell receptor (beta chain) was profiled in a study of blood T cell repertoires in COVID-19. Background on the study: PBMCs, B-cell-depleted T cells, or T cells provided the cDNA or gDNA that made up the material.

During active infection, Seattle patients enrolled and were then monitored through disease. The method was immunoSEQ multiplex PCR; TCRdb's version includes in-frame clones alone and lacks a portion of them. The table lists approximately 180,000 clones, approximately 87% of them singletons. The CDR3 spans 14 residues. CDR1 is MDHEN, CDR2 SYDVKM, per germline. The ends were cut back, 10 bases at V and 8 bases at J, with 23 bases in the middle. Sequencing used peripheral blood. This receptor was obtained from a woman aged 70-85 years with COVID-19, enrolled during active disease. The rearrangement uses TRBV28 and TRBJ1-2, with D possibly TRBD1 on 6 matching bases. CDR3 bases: TGTGCCACCTCCCTAAACAGGGAACGAGGGGGCTACACCTTC. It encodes CATSLNRERGGYTF.